The 28 T cell receptor beta chains below all came from one sample that was sequenced in a study of blood T cells in healthy people across ages (dated by TCRdb to between 2014 and 2017). Library preparation used 5' RACE. Instrument used: Illumina HiSeq 2500. The second PCR ran for about 6 to 12 cycles and used a J-beta primer mix along with a sample-barcoded 5' primer. TCRdb reworked the public reads: Q25 trimming with fastp, MiXCR clone assembly, productive beta chains retained. Identical CDR3 protein sequences are pooled into one entry, listed with their most common genes and DNA. The sample has 1.4 million or so distinct CDR3 sequences on record, 35% to 45% of them singletons. Clones ranked in the top ten supply 4% of the sample. The material sequenced was blood. The receptors stem from a woman in her late teens or twenties in good health.

The chain uses TRBV11-2 and TRBJ2-7; 8 nucleotides agree with TRBD2. The V and J ends lost 3 bases and 7 bases, in that order; junction bases with no gene match: 11. Germline V gives CDR1 SGHAT, CDR2 FQNNGV. The CDR3 is made up of 15 amino acids. The CDR3 loop reads CASSFLTSGYNEQYF. CDR3 sequence (DNA): TGTGCCAGCAGCTTCTTAACTAGCGGCTACAATGAGCAGTACTTC.

The CDR3 nucleotides are TGTGCCACCAGCGACCAACGGGGACAGGGGGCTCCTGAACTGTTCTTC. Translated, it gives CATSDQRGQGAPELFF. The chain employs TRBV15 and TRBJ2-1, with 12 bases that match TRBD1. V shed 5 bases and J 15 bases; nucleotides not matched to a gene: 17. This CDR3 is 16 amino acids long. Germline-derived CDR1 and CDR2 are LNHNV and YYDKDF (reference sequence).

There are a few counts of this clonotype. The chain joins TRBV2 to TRBJ2-7; unclear D gene. V was pared by 6 bases and J by 8 bases, with 17 bases between. The CDR3 covers 13 residues. Germline assignment: CDR1 SNHLY and CDR2 FYNNEI. The CDR3 DNA is TGTGCCAGCAGAACTGTCGAGAATACGAAGCAGTACTTC. Translating it yields CASRTVENTKQYF.

This clonotype was seen a few times. The V and J genes are TRBV7-9 and TRBJ2-5; 9 nucleotides line up with TRBD1. The CDR3 totals 16 residues. Losses at the gene ends were 5 bases for V and 4 bases for J; bases not matched to a gene: 11. Per germline, CDR1 SEHNR and CDR2 FQNEAQ (reference sequence). The CDR3 spells CASSVGTGSLAETQYF. CDR3 DNA sequence: TGTGCCAGCAGCGTTGGGACAGGGAGTTTGGCAGAGACCCAGTACTTC.

V is TRBV12-3 or TRBV12-4 and J is TRBJ2-2; TRBD2 agrees at 9 bases. CDR3 length equals 16 residues. With V trimmed by 2 bases and J by 1 base, 2 bases remained unmatched. The CDR3 nucleotides read TGTGCCAGCAGTTTAAGAGCGGGGGGGAACACCGGGGAGCTGTTTTTT. Amino acid sequence: CASSLRAGGNTGELFF.

The chain links TRBV4-2 to TRBJ1-2; the D gene is possibly TRBD1 (5 bases). Germline V lookup: CDR1 LGHNA, CDR2 YNFKEQ. There are 18 residues in the CDR3. V shed 2 bases and J shed 4 bases, with 23 bases lying between them. CDR3 protein: CASSQRTRTMDTLYGYTF. The CDR3 DNA sequence: TGTGCCAGCAGCCAACGGACAAGGACAATGGACACCCTCTATGGCTACACCTTC.

The chain carries TRBV10-3 and TRBJ1-2, with D possibly TRBD1 on 6 matching bases. This CDR3 is 15 amino acids long. The germline CDR1 and CDR2 sequences are ENHRY and SYGVKD. V dropped 2 bases and J dropped 4 bases, with 14 bases sitting between them. CDR3 protein: CAISEAQQGAYGYTF. In DNA, the CDR3 is TGTGCCATCAGTGAGGCACAACAGGGCGCCTATGGCTACACCTTC.

As to this clonotype: Its ends do not fully match the called genes, so a read error is possible. This chain uses TRBV7-7 with TRBJ2-7; TRBD1 matches at 9 bases. The CDR3 length is 13 residues. Germline CDR1 reads SSHAT; CDR2 reads FNYEAQ (reference sequence). The CDR3 DNA follows: TGTGCTAGCAGCTTGGGACAGGGTTACGGGCAGTACTTC. Protein product: CASSLGQGYGQYF.

The V gene is TRBV25-1, the J gene TRBJ1-1; 9 bases fit TRBD1. Germline V lookup: CDR1 MGHDK, CDR2 SYGVNS. Trimming at V came to 2 bases and at J to 7 bases, leaving 26 bases not matched to a gene. The CDR3 is made up of 21 amino acids. As DNA, the CDR3 is TGTGCCAGCAGTGAAGACCCCATGGTTAGGAGTACAGGGGGCTTAAGCGATGAAGCTTTCTTT. This gives the protein CASSEDPMVRSTGGLSDEAFF. Using reference TRBV25-1 and TRBJ1-1 for the parts outside the CDR3, the full variable domain is EADIYQTPRYLVIGTGKKITLECSQTMGHDKMYWYQQDPGMELHLIHYSYGVNSTEKGDLSSESTVSRIRTEHFPLTLESARPSHTSQYLCASSEDPMVRSTGGLSDEAFFGQGTRLTVV.

The chain has TRBV20-1 and TRBJ2-5; weak D call: TRBD2 (6 bases). Germline V gene data show CDR1 as DFQATT and CDR2 as SNEGSKA (reference sequence). The CDR3 loop spans 14 amino acids. Trimming pared 0 bases from V and 0 bases from J, leaving 8 bases between. The CDR3 spells CSARDRTNQETQYF. CDR3 bases: TGCAGTGCTAGAGATAGGACTAACCAAGAGACCCAGTACTTC.

The J gene is TRBJ2-7, the V gene TRBV19; the D is unclear. In germline, CDR1 is LNHDA, CDR2 SQIVND (reference sequence). The CDR3 runs 13 residues. V lost 5 bases, J lost 2 bases, and 10 bases lay in between. The CDR3 DNA reads as TGTGCCAGTAGTCGTGGCAGACCCTACGAGCAGTACTTC. It specifies CASSRGRPYEQYF.

The chain uses TRBV30 and TRBJ1-1; 8 bases map to TRBD1. V was clipped by 3 bases and J by 5 bases; unmatched bases: 5. This CDR3 comprises 13 residues. CDR1 GTSNPN and CDR2 SVGIG come from the germline V gene (reference sequence). The CDR3 loop is CAWSAGGGTEAFF. The CDR3 nucleotides are TGTGCCTGGAGCGCAGGGGGCGGGACTGAAGCTTTCTTT.

This chain uses TRBV20-1 with TRBJ1-2, with D perhaps TRBD1 (6 bases). CDR1 and CDR2 from the germline V gene are DFQATT and SNEGSKA (reference sequence). The CDR3 is made up of 13 amino acids. V was trimmed by 1 base and J by 4 bases, leaving 10 bases between them. The CDR3 region is CSARGGRTYGYTF. The CDR3 region has the DNA TGCAGTGCTAGAGGGGGGCGGACCTATGGCTACACCTTC.

This clonotype was detected only once. The J gene is TRBJ2-1, the V gene TRBV11-2; no reliable D call. The CDR3 loop spans 13 amino acids. CDR1 and CDR2 (germline): SGHAT, FQNNGV. V lost 6 bases to trimming and J lost 10 bases, with 16 bases between them. CDR3 region: CASRPVTVREQFF. CDR3 sequence (DNA): TGTGCCAGCAGGCCAGTTACGGTTCGCGAGCAGTTCTTC.

The rearrangement links TRBV6-2 or TRBV6-3 to TRBJ2-1; TRBD1 agrees at 12 bases. J gave up 6 bases and V 8 bases, and 2 bases lay outside the gene matches. Germline V CDR1 and CDR2: MNHEY, SVGEGT. The CDR3 extends over 13 amino acids. CDR3 bases: TGTGCCAGCGGGACAGGGGGCCGCAATGAGCAGTTCTTC. Protein product: CASGTGGRNEQFF.

V gene TRBV5-1 combines with J gene TRBJ2-7; D may match TRBD1 or TRBD2 (5 bases each). With 8 bases removed from V and 1 base from J, the gap between germline ends came to 13 bases. The germline CDR1 and CDR2 sequences are SGHRS and YFSETQ. This CDR3 contains 13 residues. In DNA, the CDR3 is TGCGCCAGTGGACGGGGCCATTCCTACGAGCAGTACTTC. This sequence encodes CASGRGHSYEQYF.

The V and J genes are TRBV7-2 and TRBJ2-1, with D uncertain. CDR1 and CDR2 from the germline V gene are SGHTA and FQGNSA. CDR3 length equals 14 residues. V was shortened by 5 bases and J by 3 bases, with 11 bases between the two germline ends. The CDR3 coding sequence is TGTGCCAGCAGCCCAGGACGGATCTACAATGAGCAGTTCTTC. Its protein is CASSPGRIYNEQFF.

The chain combines TRBV5-1 with TRBJ2-1, with 7 bases fitting TRBD2. The DNA end lines up better with TRBJ2-7; the J call may be wrong. Germline loops: CDR1 SGHRS, CDR2 YFSETQ. CDR3 length equals 15 residues. CDR3 region: CASSLAWGRDYEQYF. The DNA for the CDR3 is TGCGCCAGCAGCTTGGCCTGGGGGAGGGACTACGAGCAGTACTTC.

This clonotype was detected a few times. The chain is built from TRBV2 and TRBJ2-1; no definite D call. V was clipped by 3 bases and J by 8 bases, with 14 bases between them. The CDR3 spans 14 residues. CDR1 and CDR2 from the germline V gene are SNHLY and FYNNEI. CDR3 sequence (DNA): TGTGCCAGCAGTGATTCCCGGGCCCTCTATGAGCAGTTCTTC. This sequence encodes CASSDSRALYEQFF.

The J gene is TRBJ1-2, the V gene TRBV7-2; 9 bases are a match to TRBD1. The trim removed 1 base at V and 8 bases at J, leaving 11 bases unmatched. The CDR3 is 16 residues long. Germline V gene lookup returns CDR1 SGHTA and CDR2 FQGNSA. The CDR3 bases are TGTGCCAGCAGCTTAGTGTTTGGGACAGGGCAATACGGCTACACCTTC. It codes for CASSLVFGTGQYGYTF. The full variable domain, with the rest looked up from reference TRBV7-2 and TRBJ1-2, is GAGVSQSPSNKVTEKGKDVELRCDPISGHTALYWYRQSLGQGLEFLIYFQGNSAPDKSGLPSDRFSAERTGGSVSTLTIQRTQQEDSAVYLCASSLVFGTGQYGYTFGSGTRLTVV.

CDR3 sequence reads: CASSVTSVAYNEQFF. In nucleotides, the CDR3 is TGTGCCAGCAGTGTGACTAGCGTAGCCTACAATGAGCAGTTCTTC. This rearrangement joins TRBV12-3 or TRBV12-4 to TRBJ2-1; TRBD2 agrees at 8 bases. The trim removed 5 bases at V and 2 bases at J, leaving 5 bases unmatched. This CDR3 comprises 15 residues.

The chain carries TRBV10-1 and TRBJ2-3, with D perhaps being TRBD1 or TRBD2 (5 bases each). The V and J ends lost 3 bases and 0 bases respectively, with 13 bases between them. Looked up from germline, CDR1 is WNHNN and CDR2 is SYGVQD (reference sequence). This CDR3 has 16 amino acids. CDR3: CASSDPRGTSTDTQYF. As DNA, the CDR3 is TGCGCCAGCAGTGACCCGAGGGGTACTAGCACAGATACGCAGTATTTT.

This sequence joins TRBV20-1 and TRBJ2-5; D might be TRBD2 (5 bases). CDR1 DFQATT and CDR2 SNEGSKA come from the germline V gene (reference sequence). The CDR3 has 17 residues. V shed 1 base and J shed 5 bases, with 23 bases lying between them. The CDR3 DNA reads TGCAGTGCTAGAGCCCCTTTCGGACGGCGGGTATCGGAGACCCAGTACTTC. Translated: CSARAPFGRRVSETQYF.

The chain carries TRBV27 and TRBJ1-4; the match to TRBD1 covers 8 bases. CDR3 size: 14 residues. In germline, CDR1 is MNHEY, CDR2 SMNVEV (reference sequence). V was pared by 5 bases and J by 8 bases, with 7 bases of the junction left unmatched. The CDR3 DNA is TGTGCCAGCAGTAAGACAGGGGCAGACGAAAAACTGTTTTTT. This encodes CASSKTGADEKLFF. The variable domain in full, with the rest retrieved from reference TRBV27 and TRBJ1-4, is EAQVTQNPRYLITVTGKKLTVTCSQNMNHEYMSWYRQDPGLGLRQIYYSMNVEVTDKGDVPEGYKVSRKEKRNFPLILESPSPNQTSLYFCASSKTGADEKLFFGSGTQLSVL.

This clonotype showed up many times. The rearrangement links TRBV5-6 to TRBJ2-1; D gene ambiguous. Between the trimmed V and J ends, which lost 4 bases and 4 bases, there was a span of 12 bases. Germline-derived CDR1 and CDR2 are SGHDT and YYEEEE. The CDR3 is 14 residues long. The CDR3 loop reads CASSPTDLYNEQFF. As DNA, the CDR3 is TGTGCCAGCAGCCCCACAGACTTGTACAATGAGCAGTTCTTC.

This chain joins TRBV4-3 and TRBJ1-6, with 9 positions matching TRBD1. The CDR3 extends over 14 amino acids. Trimming took 7 bases from V and 7 from J; bases not matched to a gene: 5. Germline V gene sequence: CDR1 LGHNA, CDR2 YSLEER. Here the CDR3 DNA reads TGCGCCAGCACCCGGGGGACAGGGAATTCACCCCTCCACTTT. The encoded protein is CASTRGTGNSPLHF.

This clonotype was detected a few times. The chain has TRBV12-3 or TRBV12-4 and TRBJ2-1, with 10 bases identical to TRBD2. With V trimmed by 6 bases and J by 5 bases, 10 bases remained unmatched. This CDR3 has 16 amino acids. CDR3 loop: CASRDLAGVGNNEQFF. As DNA, the CDR3 is TGTGCCAGCAGGGACCTAGCGGGGGTCGGAAACAATGAGCAGTTCTTC.

The chain employs TRBV18 and TRBJ2-1; 8 bases fit TRBD2. There are 16 residues in the CDR3. Germline V gene data show CDR1 as KGHSH and CDR2 as LQKENI. V dropped 2 bases and J dropped 5; count of bases not matched to a gene: 8. CDR3 amino acids: CASSPSRGGYHNEQFF. The CDR3 DNA is TGTGCCAGCTCACCAAGCCGGGGGGGTTATCACAATGAGCAGTTCTTC. Full variable domain (remainder filled in from reference TRBV18 and TRBJ2-1): NAGVMQNPRHLVRRRGQEARLRCSPMKGHSHVYWYRQLPEEGLKFMVYLQKENIIDESGMPKERFSAEFPKEGPSILRIQQVVRGDSAAYFCASSPSRGGYHNEQFFGPGTRLTVL.